These 2 T cell receptor beta chains were all obtained from the same sample, sequenced in a study of shared clonotypes between healthy human individuals (TCRdb year 2020). The library was obtained by the immunoSEQ multiplex PCR assay. Here the immuneACCESS table is served through TCRdb, limited to in-frame sequences with V and J called. Missing clones are a known gap in these copies; in checked studies unresolved V genes cover under half, and the rest lacks a known reason. The sample profile shows about 470,000 clones; around 79% of them were found once. The top ten clones comprise around 14% of the sample. The specimen was PBMCs. The origin of the receptors is a woman in her 40s in good health. Some clones in this sample may be carry-over from other donors' samples.

The chain has TRBV19 and TRBJ1-2; tentatively, D is TRBD1 (5 bases). The CDR3 contains 14 residues. V was trimmed by 4 bases and J by 12 bases, leaving 21 bases between them. The V gene's germline CDR1 is LNHDA and CDR2 SQIVND (reference sequence). The chain's CDR3 is CASSTAEGTLGDTF. The CDR3 DNA follows: TGTGCCAGTAGTACCGCCGAGGGGACTTTGGGAGACACCTTC.

The chain combines TRBV27 with TRBJ2-1; D not certain. This CDR3 comprises 15 residues. V dropped 2 bases and J dropped 8 bases, with 16 bases sitting between them. CDR1 and CDR2 (germline): MNHEY, SMNVEV (reference sequence). The DNA of the CDR3 is TGTGCCAGCAGTTTAATTCCGGACCGAGGAGATGAGCAGTTCTTC. Residues: CASSLIPDRGDEQFF.